The entry below describes one T cell receptor beta chain. The sample originates from a study of blood T cell repertoires in COVID-19. Using immunoSEQ multiplex PCR, the repertoire was profiled, and TCRdb retains in-frame clones only, with some absent. The table lists over 150,000 clones, about 85% of them singletons. In Seattle, patients joined the study during active infection and were tracked longitudinally. The CDR3 contains 13 residues. Germline CDR1 is DFQATT and CDR2 is SNEGSKA (reference sequence). V lost 3 bases, J lost 5 bases, and 6 bases stayed unmatched. The specimen sequenced was peripheral blood. This sequence joins TRBV20-1 and TRBJ2-5; TRBD2 matches 7 bases. This receptor was identified in a man older than 75 with COVID-19, enrolled during active disease. CDR3 sequence: CSASFGGSETQYF. In nucleotides, the CDR3 is TGCAGTGCTAGTTTCGGGGGGTCGGAGACCCAGTACTTC.